The 28 T cell receptor beta chains in this list originate from one sample, sequenced in a study of tumor-infiltrating lymphocytes in primary liver carcinoma. With a constant-region primer, TCR beta cDNA was made from approximately 500 ng of total RNA. It was through three nested multiplex PCR rounds of slightly modified ARM-PCR that TCR beta libraries arose. Two initial PCR rounds of about 10 cycles each paired TRBV1-TRBV30 forward primers with a C-beta reverse primer. One entry per CDR3 protein, called by TCRdb with MiXCR from the multiplex PCR reads. The sample comprises about 120,000 distinct CDR3 sequences, around 70% of which are singletons, and 8% to 9% rests with the top ten. Scientists recovered RNA and DNA together from about 20-30 mg of unsorted bulk tissue. The sequenced sample was tumor-adjacent normal liver tissue. The source of these receptors is a woman aged 55-75 years with primary liver carcinoma and hepatitis B virus infection.

This clonotype was seen ten or more times. J is TRBJ1-1 and V is TRBV15; 9 bases line up with TRBD1. V lost 4 bases and J lost 8; bases outside the gene matches: 8. This CDR3 contains 14 residues. Germline CDR1 is LNHNV and CDR2 is YYDKDF (reference sequence). CDR3: CATSKQGAGLEAFF. The CDR3 DNA is TGTGCCACCAGCAAACAGGGGGCTGGATTAGAAGCTTTCTTT.

To note about this clonotype: This clone may be a read error of a much larger clone one base away. The chain is built from TRBV7-9 and TRBJ2-2; D is unclear. Germline loops: CDR1 SEHNR, CDR2 FQNEAQ (reference sequence). This CDR3 is 16 amino acids long. V shed 5 bases and J shed 0 bases, with 13 bases lying between them. The CDR3 DNA sequence: TGTGCCAGCAGCCGCCGGGTTGCGGCGAACACCGGGGAGCTGTTTTTT. This sequence encodes CASSRRVAANTGELFF.

This clonotype was seen only a few times. This chain uses TRBV7-9 with TRBJ2-1; no definite D call. Looked up from germline, CDR1 is SEHNR and CDR2 is FQNEAQ (reference sequence). There are 13 residues in the CDR3. V dropped 6 bases and J dropped 3 bases, with 9 bases sitting between them. CDR3 sequence reads: CASRWSGYNEQFF. The CDR3 nucleotides are TGTGCCAGCAGATGGAGTGGCTACAATGAGCAGTTCTTC. The full variable domain, rest sourced from reference TRBV7-9 and TRBJ2-1, is DTGVSQNPRHKITKRGQNVTFRCDPISEHNRLYWYRQTLGQGPEFLTYFQNEAQLEKSRLLSDRFSAERPKGSFSTLEIQRTEQGDSAMYLCASRWSGYNEQFFGPGTRLTVL.

The sample holds many counts of this clonotype. The chain links TRBV29-1 to TRBJ2-5; maybe TRBD1 (6 bases). The V end lost 7 bases, the J end lost 5 bases, and 17 bases lay between the germline ends. Germline loops: CDR1 SQVTM, CDR2 ANQGSEA. CDR3 length: 13 residues. The DNA for the CDR3 is TGCAGCGCTTCTGGGGGCCCCCCTGAGACCCAGTACTTC. Translating it yields CSASGGPPETQYF.

Worth noting for this clonotype: This is likely a read error, given that the CDR3 carries no conserved phenylalanine or tryptophan at its end. The rearrangement links TRBV27 to TRBJ2-3, with 8 bases lining up with TRBD2. This CDR3 has 17 residues. The V gene's germline CDR1 is MNHEY and CDR2 SMNVEV (reference sequence). Trimming took 3 bases from V and 5 from J; bases not matched to a gene: 13. The CDR3 sequence is CASSFRGGRPGGDTQYL. CDR3 sequence (DNA): TGTGCCAGCAGTTTCCGCGGGGGGCGGCCTGGGGGAGATACGCAGTATCTT.

This sequence joins TRBV6-5 and TRBJ1-2, with unresolved D. CDR3 length: 12 residues. From germline, CDR1 is MNHEY and CDR2 SVGAGI. The ends were cut back, 9 bases at V and 8 bases at J, with 16 bases in the middle. The CDR3 nucleotides are TGTGCCAGTTATTACTCCGGGTGGGGCTACACCTTC. Translated: CASYYSGWGYTF.

The CDR3 protein is CASSTVAGGDNEQFF. DNA of the CDR3: TGTGCCAGCAGCACAGTAGCGGGGGGGGACAATGAGCAGTTCTTC. The gene calls are TRBV12-3 or TRBV12-4 and TRBJ2-1; 11 bases line up with TRBD2. This CDR3 contains 15 residues. Trimming removed 6 bases from V and 5 bases from J; junction bases left unmatched: 6.

About this clonotype: This could be a read error, since a much larger clone is one nucleotide away. The chain has TRBV30 and TRBJ2-1, with D uncertain. CDR3 length equals 13 residues. The V end was cut by 4 bases, the J end by 6 bases, with 13 bases between. Per the germline V gene, CDR1 is GTSNPN and CDR2 is SVGIG (reference sequence). The CDR3 protein is CAWKRNMGNEQFF. The CDR3 region has the DNA TGTGCCTGGAAGAGGAATATGGGCAATGAGCAGTTCTTC.

With regard to this clonotype: Sequence at one end of the junction differs from germline and may be a read error. The CDR3 here is CSLWTGGPYNEQFF. DNA of the CDR3: TGCAGCTTGTGGACAGGGGGACCCTACAATGAGCAATTCTTC. The rearrangement joins TRBV29-1 to TRBJ2-1; 10 bases align to TRBD1. The CDR3 sequence is 14 residues long. Germline values: CDR1 SQVTM, CDR2 ANQGSEA.

Points on this clonotype: The conserved closing phenylalanine or tryptophan is absent in this CDR3, likely reflecting a read error. The rearrangement links TRBV11-1 to TRBJ2-7; TRBD2 agrees at 8 bases. Per the germline V gene, CDR1 is SGHAT and CDR2 is FQDESV (reference sequence). This CDR3 contains 15 residues. After removal of 2 bases from V and 7 bases from J, the junction contained 10 bases not matched to a gene. This chain's CDR3 is CASSLTRWTSYEQYL. As DNA, the CDR3 is TGTGCCAGCAGCTTAACGAGGTGGACTAGCTATGAGCAGTACCTC.

This clonotype was recorded many times. This chain connects TRBV6-1 to TRBJ2-3, with 8 bases matching TRBD2. Trimming took 7 bases from V and 3 from J; bases not matched to a gene: 9. Germline CDR1 is MNHNS and CDR2 is SASEGT. The CDR3 has 15 residues. In DNA, the CDR3 is TGTGCCAGCACGATGGTTAGCGGGGTTACAGATACGCAGTATTTT. Translation: CASTMVSGVTDTQYF.

As concerns this clonotype: The junction does not match germline at one end; this may be a read error. The chain is built from TRBV9 and TRBJ1-1; a possible D gene is TRBD1 (5 bases). The CDR3 contains 15 residues. Germline V gene sequence: CDR1 SGDLS, CDR2 YYNGEE. The CDR3 DNA follows: TGTGCCAACAGCGTAGTACAGGACGCAAAGACTGAAGCTTTCTTT. This encodes CANSVVQDAKTEAFF.

Comments on this clonotype: As the CDR3 is not closed by the conserved phenylalanine or tryptophan, this likely results from a read error. The rearrangement uses TRBV28 and TRBJ2-1; D possibly corresponds to TRBD2 (6 bases). The CDR3 is 15 residues long. Germline CDR1 reads MDHEN; CDR2 reads SYDVKM. The CDR3 protein is CASNPPGDAYNEQFS. In DNA form, the CDR3 reads TGCGCCAGCAACCCCCCGGGGGACGCCTACAATGAGCAGTTCTCC.

On this clonotype itself: The junction and the germline gene differ at one end; a read error may be behind it. The rearrangement joins TRBV11-2 to TRBJ1-2; 7 nucleotides line up with TRBD1. CDR1 is SGHAT and CDR2 is FQNNGV in the germline V gene. The CDR3 has 13 residues. As DNA, the CDR3 is TGTGCCAGTAGCTTGGACAGGAACTATGACTACACCTTC. It codes for CASSLDRNYDYTF.

As to this clonotype: A junction boundary mismatches the germline segment, possibly from a read error. V is TRBV29-1 and J is TRBJ2-7; 7 nucleotides agree with TRBD2. Germline V lookup: CDR1 SQVTM, CDR2 ANQGSEA. This CDR3 is built from 13 residues. The CDR3 DNA is TGCAGGGTTGAACCTAGCGGTACCTATGAGCAGTACTTC. Translating gives CRVEPSGTYEQYF.

A remark on this clonotype: It may be a read error: a sequence one base away is much more abundant. The CDR3 does not close with the conserved phenylalanine or tryptophan, likely indicating a read error. The chain recombines TRBV13 with TRBJ2-7, with 10 bases matching TRBD2. V was clipped by 5 bases and J by 1 base; unmatched bases: 8. The CDR3 extends over 16 amino acids. Germline V gene lookup returns CDR1 PRHDT and CDR2 FYEKMQ (reference sequence). The CDR3 spells CASSHGLAEVSYEQYL. In DNA, the CDR3 is TGTGCCAGCAGCCACGGACTAGCGGAGGTTTCCTACGAGCAGTACCTC.

Regarding this clonotype: Its ends do not fully match the called genes, so a read error is possible. The chain employs TRBV11-2 and TRBJ2-1; D is possibly TRBD2 (6 bases). CDR3 length: 14 amino acids. Germline V gene data show CDR1 as SGHAT and CDR2 as FQNNGV. Written as DNA, the CDR3 is TGTGCCAGCAGCCTAGTCGGGAGTCTCAATAAGCAGTTCTTC. Its protein is CASSLVGSLNKQFF.

Details on this clonotype: A much larger clonotype is one base distant, so this may be a read error. This chain uses TRBV28 with TRBJ1-6; TRBD1 is a possible D gene (6 bases). The germline V gene has CDR1 MDHEN and CDR2 SYDVKM. The CDR3 has 15 amino acids. The chain's CDR3 is CASSLWQGHNSLLHF. DNA of the CDR3: TGTGCCAGCAGTTTATGGCAGGGGCATAATTCACTCCTCCACTTT.

CDR3 bases: TGTGCCAGCAGTTACGTGGCAACAATCACAGATACGCAGTATTTT. As protein: CASSYVATITDTQYF. The chain links TRBV6-2 or TRBV6-3 to TRBJ2-3; D is undetermined. CDR1 and CDR2 (germline): MNHEY, SVGEGT. This CDR3 has 15 residues. Trimming left V 2 bases short and J 2 bases short, with 11 bases between.

V is TRBV29-1 and J is TRBJ2-7; 8 nucleotides align to TRBD1. The CDR3 length is 14 residues. CDR1 and CDR2 from the germline V gene are SQVTM and ANQGSEA. CDR3 DNA: TGCGGAGTTACCGGGACAGGTAGCTCCTACGAGCAGTACTTC. This sequence encodes CGVTGTGSSYEQYF.

Remarks on this clonotype: Sequence at one end of the junction differs from germline and may be a read error. The chain recombines TRBV6-1 with TRBJ2-2, with 9 bases lining up with TRBD2. This CDR3 spans 16 amino acids. The germline gives CDR1 MNHNS, CDR2 SASEGT. The CDR3 region has the DNA TGTGTCAGCAGTCTCGAGGGACTAGCAAGGGGCGGGGAGCTGTTTTTT. Translated, it gives CVSSLEGLARGGELFF.

With respect to this clonotype: A junction boundary mismatches the germline segment, possibly from a read error. The rearrangement uses TRBV6-1 and TRBJ2-1, with 7 bases matching TRBD2. Germline loops: CDR1 MNHNS, CDR2 SASEGT. The CDR3 sequence is 16 residues long. The CDR3 bases are TGTGCCGGCAGCCCGAGACGACTAGCCTCCTACAATGAGCAGTTCTTC. Translated: CAGSPRRLASYNEQFF.

This clonotype showed up many times. The chain has TRBV7-9 and TRBJ2-1; TRBD1 aligns across 8 bases. The germline V gene encodes CDR1 SEHNR and CDR2 FQNEAQ (reference sequence). V lost 2 bases and J lost 10; bases outside the gene matches: 4. The CDR3 sequence is 13 residues long. As DNA, the CDR3 is TGTGCCAGCAGCTTACAGGGGGCAAGGGAGCAGTTCTTC. Translating it yields CASSLQGAREQFF.

This clonotype was counted ten times or more. The chain employs TRBV6-1 and TRBJ2-3; D ambiguous. CDR1 is MNHNS, CDR2 SASEGT, per germline. This CDR3 has 13 amino acids. V lost 7 bases, J lost 2 bases, and 10 bases lay in between. CDR3 region: CASIDTITDTQYF. Here the CDR3 DNA reads TGTGCCAGCATCGACACCATCACAGATACGCAGTATTTT.

Details on this clonotype: Compared with germline, one end of the junction differs, possibly owing to a read error. The chain employs TRBV6-6 and TRBJ2-7; TRBD1 might be the D (7 bases). The CDR3 covers 17 residues. The germline gives CDR1 MNHNY, CDR2 SVGAGI (reference sequence). The CDR3 reads CANSYRLWQGGSYEQYF. CDR3 DNA sequence: TGTGCCAACAGTTACCGACTTTGGCAGGGGGGCTCCTACGAGCAGTACTTC.

The chain employs TRBV12-3 or TRBV12-4 and TRBJ1-5, with a tentative D call TRBD1 (5 bases). This CDR3 region has 14 residues. V shed 4 bases and J shed 15 bases, with 22 bases lying between them. Here the CDR3 DNA reads TGTGCCAGCAGTTCATCGGACGCGGGGCAGCACTGGCATTTT. Amino acids: CASSSSDAGQHWHF.

Comments on this clonotype: A much larger clone differs by one base, so this may be a read error. The gene calls are TRBV6-2 or TRBV6-3 and TRBJ2-4; 12 bases match TRBD2. The CDR3 is made up of 20 amino acids. Germline CDR1 reads MNHEY; CDR2 reads SVGEGT. Trimming removed 2 bases from V and 3 bases from J; junction bases left unmatched: 14. DNA of the CDR3: TGTGCCAGCAGTTACATCACACTAGCGGGAGGACCAGCCTTCAAAAACATTCAGTACTTC. Amino acids: CASSYITLAGGPAFKNIQYF.

To note about this clonotype: A much larger clone lies a single base off, so this may be a read error. This sequence joins TRBV7-9 and TRBJ2-3; a possible D gene is TRBD1 (5 bases). The CDR3 totals 16 residues. Germline values: CDR1 SEHNR, CDR2 FQNEAQ (reference sequence). V was pared by 5 bases and J by 2 bases, with 17 bases between. The DNA of the CDR3 is TGTGCCAGCAGCCCCCCCCCAGGGAAGTCCACAGATACGCAGTATTTT. Translation gives CASSPPPGKSTDTQYF.